The clone carrying this T cell receptor (beta chain) was picked up many times. The antigen remains undetermined. Only in-frame clones appear in the TCRdb table, and some are missing; sequencing was by immunoSEQ multiplex PCR. This table holds 70,000 to 90,000 clones, less than 85% found once. Germline CDR1 WSHSY, CDR2 SAAADI. The length of the CDR3 is 15 residues. Deletions cut 8 bases from V and 1 base from J, with 14 bases between. The sample comes from a study of OX40 agonist ivuxolimab in advanced cancers. At the level of the study: Subjects had a mean age of around 63 years, with a range of 23 to 79; around 83% were male.

Study-level findings and limits: CD4+ and CD8+ T cells in blood underwent clonal expansion by week 6 at 0.1 to 3.0 mg/kg. The study found that CD8+ T cells averaged more expanded clones than CD4+.

The source of this sequence is an adult with an advanced solid tumor such as melanoma, head and neck, liver or kidney cancer. Sequenced material: CD4+ or CD8+ T cells sorted from blood, taken in a trial of the OX40 agonist ivuxolimab. The J gene is TRBJ2-2, the V gene TRBV10-2, with D perhaps TRBD2 (5 bases). The CDR3, as DNA: TGCGCCAGCGGTGGATTCGCGGGGAACACCGGGGAGCTGTTTTTT. Its translation is CASGGFAGNTGELFF.